What follows describes a single TCR beta chain. As yet, its antigen is unknown. Donors in the study were healthy people who gave bone marrow. Use of 60 Vbeta and 13 Jbeta primers characterized the PCR. Repertoires were generated with immunoSEQ multiplex PCR, while TCRdb's copy carries only in-frame clones and drops some. The sample totals around 42,000 clones; its top ten clones hold roughly 1.4%. The data are from a study of cytomegalovirus exposure and HLA in healthy donors. Study-level findings and limits: Analyzed later, most CMV-associated TCR beta chains appeared HLA-restricted.

V trimming: 5 bases; J trimming: 4 bases; junction bases outside the gene matches: 16. This CDR3 is 17 amino acids long. CDR1 and CDR2 from the germline V gene are GTSNPN and SVGIG (reference sequence). Sequenced: PBMCs. The chain uses TRBV30 and TRBJ2-1; 8 nucleotides line up with TRBD2. The TCR originated in a man aged 25 to 45 in good health and CMV-seronegative. Here the CDR3 reads CAWGRGGYGREYNEQFF. DNA for the CDR3: TGTGCCTGGGGCCGGGGGGGATACGGGAGGGAGTACAATGAGCAGTTCTTC.